The 12 T cell receptor beta chains given below trace back to one sample, sequenced in a study of T-cell reconstitution after alpha-beta-depleted transplantation in children. Unique molecular identifiers were incorporated into the prepared TCRbeta library. Each CDR3 protein is one row after TCRdb ran MiXCR on the PCR reads. The sample consists of about 900,000 distinct CDR3 sequences, 25% to 35% of them appearing once. The material sequenced was PBMCs, mostly from graft donor cells, taken 360 days after TCRalphabeta/CD19-depleted stem cell transplant. The source is a boy under three years old who had a stem cell transplant for SCID, so the T cells may come from the graft donor.

The chain recombines TRBV7-8 with TRBJ2-2; perhaps TRBD2 as D (5 bases). Trimming cost V 2 bases and J 4 bases, with 11 bases left between them. Germline CDR1 SGHVS, CDR2 FQNEAQ. The CDR3 has 15 residues. CDR3 residues: CASSLRRISTGELFF. DNA of the CDR3: TGTGCCAGCAGCTTAAGGAGGATCAGCACCGGGGAGCTGTTTTTT.

The genes are TRBV24-1 and TRBJ2-3; 9 nucleotides line up with TRBD2. The CDR3 sequence is 17 residues long. Trimming at V came to 0 bases and at J to 2 bases, leaving 5 bases not matched to a gene. Looked up from germline, CDR1 is KGHDR and CDR2 is SFDVKD. This CDR3 is CATSDLASGDNTDTQYF. CDR3 coding DNA: TGTGCCACCAGTGATTTGGCTAGCGGGGATAACACAGATACGCAGTATTTT.

This chain links TRBV20-1 with TRBJ1-5, with TRBD1 as a possible D gene (5 bases). This CDR3 is 14 amino acids long. The ends were cut back, 2 bases at V and 4 bases at J, with 12 bases in the middle. Per germline, CDR1 DFQATT and CDR2 SNEGSKA (reference sequence). For the CDR3, the DNA is TGCAGTGCTAGAAAAGGGGTTAGTAATCAGCCCCAGCATTTT. This translates into CSARKGVSNQPQHF.

This chain connects TRBV4-3 to TRBJ2-3; D possibly uses TRBD1 or TRBD2 (7 bases each). Deletions cut 4 bases from V and 4 bases from J, with 21 bases between. Per the germline V gene, CDR1 is LGHNA and CDR2 is YSLEER. This CDR3 has 17 amino acids. CDR3 residues: CASSPKKWEGAADTQYF. The CDR3, as DNA: TGCGCCAGCAGCCCAAAGAAGTGGGAGGGGGCGGCAGATACGCAGTATTTT.

The rearrangement links TRBV4-3 to TRBJ1-3; D remains unclear. The V end was cut by 0 bases, the J end by 7 bases, with 10 bases between. This CDR3 is 14 amino acids long. Germline loops: CDR1 LGHNA, CDR2 YSLEER. For the CDR3, the DNA is TGCGCCAGCAGCCAAGATGGAGTGTTCAACACCATATATTTT. Residues: CASSQDGVFNTIYF.

The chain has TRBV5-1 and TRBJ2-1, with 10 bases lining up with TRBD1. The CDR3 is 15 amino acids. Unmatched junction bases numbered 6, after V lost 5 bases and J lost 4 bases. Germline values: CDR1 SGHRS, CDR2 YFSETQ. CDR3 coding DNA: TGCGCCAGCAGACCGGGACAGGGGAGATACAATGAGCAGTTCTTC. It specifies CASRPGQGRYNEQFF.

This rearrangement joins TRBV7-2 to TRBJ2-3, with D possibly matching TRBD1 (6 bases). In germline, CDR1 is SGHTA, CDR2 FQGNSA. The germline V and J ends were trimmed by 2 bases and 4 bases, with 16 bases remaining between them. The CDR3 has 16 residues. CDR3 amino acids: CASSLRWGAGADTQYF. CDR3 coding DNA: TGTGCCAGCAGCTTACGTTGGGGCGCAGGGGCAGATACGCAGTATTTT.

This clonotype turned up a few times. This sequence joins TRBV3-1 and TRBJ2-3; TRBD1 or TRBD2 may be the D gene (6 bases each). Per germline, CDR1 LGHDT and CDR2 YNNKEL (reference sequence). V was trimmed by 5 bases and J by 4 bases, leaving 22 bases between them. The CDR3 extends over 17 amino acids. CDR3 DNA sequence: TGTGCCAGCAGCGAAATAGCGAAAAGGGGGGCCGCAGATACGCAGTATTTT. This encodes CASSEIAKRGAADTQYF.

This rearrangement joins TRBV20-1 to TRBJ2-1; no clear D gene. In germline, CDR1 is DFQATT, CDR2 SNEGSKA (reference sequence). This CDR3 has 11 amino acids. The V end lost 6 bases, the J end lost 8 bases, and 11 bases lay between the germline ends. CDR3 sequence (DNA): TGCAGTGCAGGGAACGCCTATGAGCAGTTCTTC. It translates to CSAGNAYEQFF.

This chain joins TRBV4-2 and TRBJ2-1; tentative D call: TRBD2 (6 bases). Trimming took off 2 bases at V and 7 bases at J, with 12 bases between the two ends. The CDR3 has 14 amino acids. CDR1 and CDR2 (germline): LGHNA, YNFKEQ. CDR3 nucleotides: TGTGCCAGCAGCCAATTGGGGGACTCAAATGAGCAGTTCTTC. Translating it yields CASSQLGDSNEQFF.

This clonotype turned up a few times. The chain combines TRBV12-3 or TRBV12-4 with TRBJ2-1; D remains ambiguous. The CDR3 runs 11 residues. V was shortened by 4 bases and J by 9 bases, with 7 bases between the two germline ends. Here the CDR3 reads CASSSQSEQFF. The CDR3 DNA reads as TGTGCCAGCAGTTCGCAAAGTGAGCAGTTCTTC.

V usage is TRBV20-1 and J usage is TRBJ1-2; D not resolved. CDR3 length: 15 amino acids. The germline V and J ends were trimmed by 5 bases and 4 bases, with 20 bases remaining between them. CDR1 is DFQATT and CDR2 is SNEGSKA in the germline V gene (reference sequence). Here the CDR3 DNA reads TGCAGTGCTCGACCCGGGCCATTATCAGGCTATGGCTACACCTTC. Its translation: CSARPGPLSGYGYTF.